This T cell receptor (beta chain) was sequenced in a study of CD8+CD57+ T cells in acquired aplastic anemia. The overall study: The average for DNA from sorted CD4+ and CD8+ cells was 3 to 4 ug. CD4+ cells from healthy donors averaged around 9.9 million reads.

Findings and limits, study-wide: A significant difference in CD8+ Simpson's diversity between patients and controls was not found. Patients and controls shared just under 30 CD8+ CDR3 sequences, highly expressed in patients.

Genomic DNA, the template, was used for profiling of the TCR beta VDJ and CDR3. TCRdb called the reads again in MiXCR, with one record for every CDR3 protein. The sample lists roughly 180,000 distinct CDR3 sequences; 40% to 55% were seen once. Regarding this clonotype: As yet, its antigen is unknown.

The CDR3 has 15 amino acids. Germline V gives CDR1 KGHDR, CDR2 SFDVKD. Trimming at V came to 3 bases and at J to 8 bases, leaving 5 bases not matched to a gene. The source of this sequence is a human donor in good health. The chain links TRBV24-1 to TRBJ2-1; 11 positions agree with TRBD1. Sequenced sample: sorted CD4+, CD8+, or CD8+CD57+ T cells (not recorded which) from PBMCs. The CDR3 nucleotides read TGTGCCACCAGTGATCTCTGGGACAGGGGGGATGAGCAGTTCTTC. Translated: CATSDLWDRGDEQFF.